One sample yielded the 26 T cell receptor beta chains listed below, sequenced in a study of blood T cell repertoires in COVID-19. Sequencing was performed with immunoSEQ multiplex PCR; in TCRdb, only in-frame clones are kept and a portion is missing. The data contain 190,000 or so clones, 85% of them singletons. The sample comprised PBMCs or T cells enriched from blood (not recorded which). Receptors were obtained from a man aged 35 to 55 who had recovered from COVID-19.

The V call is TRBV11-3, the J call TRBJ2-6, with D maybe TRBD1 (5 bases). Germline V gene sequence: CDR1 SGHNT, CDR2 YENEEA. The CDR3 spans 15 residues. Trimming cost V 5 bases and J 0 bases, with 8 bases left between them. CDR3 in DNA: TGTGCCAGCAGCCCGACAGACTCTGGGGCCAACGTCCTGACTTTC. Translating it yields CASSPTDSGANVLTF.

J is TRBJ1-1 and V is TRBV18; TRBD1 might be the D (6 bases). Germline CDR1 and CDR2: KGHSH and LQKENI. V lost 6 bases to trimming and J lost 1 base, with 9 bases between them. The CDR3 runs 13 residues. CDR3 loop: CASSIQGNTEAFF. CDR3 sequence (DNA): TGTGCCAGCTCCATACAGGGGAACACTGAAGCTTTCTTT.

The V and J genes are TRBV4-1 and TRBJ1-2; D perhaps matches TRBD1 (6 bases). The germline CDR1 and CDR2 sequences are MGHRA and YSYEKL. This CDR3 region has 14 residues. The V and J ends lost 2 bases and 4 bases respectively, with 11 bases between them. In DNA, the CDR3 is TGCGCCAGCAGCCAACCAGGACAGATCTATGGCTACACCTTC. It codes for CASSQPGQIYGYTF.

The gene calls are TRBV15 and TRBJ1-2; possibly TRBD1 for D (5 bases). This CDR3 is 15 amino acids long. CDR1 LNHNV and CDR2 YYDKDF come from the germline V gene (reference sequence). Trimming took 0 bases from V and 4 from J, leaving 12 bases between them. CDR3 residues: CATSRDKGRIYGYTF. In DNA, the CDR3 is TGTGCCACCAGCAGAGATAAGGGGCGGATCTATGGCTACACCTTC.

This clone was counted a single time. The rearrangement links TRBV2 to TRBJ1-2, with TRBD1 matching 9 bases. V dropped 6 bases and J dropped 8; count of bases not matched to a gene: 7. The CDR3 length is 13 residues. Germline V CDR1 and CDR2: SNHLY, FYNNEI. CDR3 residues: CASRSTGGTGYTF. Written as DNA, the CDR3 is TGTGCCAGCAGGTCGACAGGGGGGACAGGCTACACCTTC.

CDR3 coding DNA: TGTGCCAGCAGCGTAGCTACGACTAGCAATCACAATGAGCAGTTCTTC. It yields the protein CASSVATTSNHNEQFF. J is TRBJ2-1 and V is TRBV9; 7 bases are shared with TRBD2. The germline V gene encodes CDR1 SGDLS and CDR2 YYNGEE. V shed 0 bases, J shed 5 bases, and the junction held 8 bases outside the gene matches. The CDR3 runs 16 residues.

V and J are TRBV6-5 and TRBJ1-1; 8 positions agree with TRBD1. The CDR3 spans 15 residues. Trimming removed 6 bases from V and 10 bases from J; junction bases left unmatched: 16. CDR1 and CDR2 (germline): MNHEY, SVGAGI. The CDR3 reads CASSPYRTGRMGAFF. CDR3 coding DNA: TGTGCCAGCAGCCCCTATAGGACAGGGAGGATGGGAGCTTTCTTT.

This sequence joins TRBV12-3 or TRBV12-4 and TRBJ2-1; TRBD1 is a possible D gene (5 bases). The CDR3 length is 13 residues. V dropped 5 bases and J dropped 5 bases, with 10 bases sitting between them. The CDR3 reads CASSRRQNNEQFF. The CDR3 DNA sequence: TGTGCCAGCAGTCGGAGACAGAACAATGAGCAGTTCTTC.

The DNA for the CDR3 is TGTGCCAGCAGCTTAGGACTAGCGGGCCAACGCTACGAGCAGTACTTC. As protein: CASSLGLAGQRYEQYF. The V call is TRBV5-6, the J call TRBJ2-7, with TRBD2 matching 11 bases. There are 16 residues in the CDR3. The V gene's germline CDR1 is SGHDT and CDR2 YYEEEE. V lost 2 bases, J lost 3 bases, and 7 bases stayed unmatched.

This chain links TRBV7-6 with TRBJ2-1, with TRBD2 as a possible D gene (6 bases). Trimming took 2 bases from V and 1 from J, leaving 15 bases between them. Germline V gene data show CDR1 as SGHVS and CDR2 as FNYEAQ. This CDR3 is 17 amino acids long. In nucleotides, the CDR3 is TGTGCCAGCAGCTTAAACTCGGGAGTCCAGTCCTACAATGAGCAGTTCTTC. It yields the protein CASSLNSGVQSYNEQFF.

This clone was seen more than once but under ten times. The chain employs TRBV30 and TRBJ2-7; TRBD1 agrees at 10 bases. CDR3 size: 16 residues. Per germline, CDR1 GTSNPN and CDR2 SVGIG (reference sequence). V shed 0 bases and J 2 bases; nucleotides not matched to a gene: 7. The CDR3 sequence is CAWSVLGTGDTYEQYF. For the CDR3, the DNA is TGTGCCTGGAGTGTACTTGGGACAGGGGATACCTACGAGCAGTACTTC.

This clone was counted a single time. The CDR3 DNA reads TGTGCCACCAGTGAAACCGGAAGGGGTAAAGAGGATGGCTACACCTTC. Translating it yields CATSETGRGKEDGYTF. The chain combines TRBV24-1 with TRBJ1-2; D is possibly TRBD1 (5 bases). Trimming stripped 4 bases from V and 6 bases from J, with 20 bases between. CDR3 length equals 16 residues. CDR1 is KGHDR and CDR2 is SFDVKD in the germline V gene.

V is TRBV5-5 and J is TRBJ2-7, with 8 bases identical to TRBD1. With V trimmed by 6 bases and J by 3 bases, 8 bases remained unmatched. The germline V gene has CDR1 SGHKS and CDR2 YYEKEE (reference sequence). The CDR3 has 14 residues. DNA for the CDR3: TGTGCCAGCACCCCCCCGGACAGGGTCTACGAGCAGTACTTC. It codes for CASTPPDRVYEQYF. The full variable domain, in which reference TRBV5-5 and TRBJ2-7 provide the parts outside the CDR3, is DAGVTQSPTHLIKTRGQQVTLRCSPISGHKSVSWYQQVLGQGPQFIFQYYEKEERGRGNFPDRFSARQFPNYSSELNVNALLLGDSALYLCASTPPDRVYEQYFGPGTRLTVT.

DNA of the CDR3: TGTGCCAGCAAGGACAGAAGCTCCTACGAGCAGTACTTC. This sequence encodes CASKDRSSYEQYF. V usage is TRBV11-3 and J usage is TRBJ2-7; D may be TRBD1 (6 bases). V dropped 7 bases and J dropped 0 bases, with 10 bases sitting between them. There are 13 residues in the CDR3. Germline V gives CDR1 SGHNT, CDR2 YENEEA.

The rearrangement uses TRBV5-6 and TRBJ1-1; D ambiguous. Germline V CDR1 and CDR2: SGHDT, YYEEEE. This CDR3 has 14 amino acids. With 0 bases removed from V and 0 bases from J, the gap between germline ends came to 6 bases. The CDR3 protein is CASSLGYMNTEAFF. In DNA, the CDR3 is TGTGCCAGCAGCTTGGGTTACATGAACACTGAAGCTTTCTTT.

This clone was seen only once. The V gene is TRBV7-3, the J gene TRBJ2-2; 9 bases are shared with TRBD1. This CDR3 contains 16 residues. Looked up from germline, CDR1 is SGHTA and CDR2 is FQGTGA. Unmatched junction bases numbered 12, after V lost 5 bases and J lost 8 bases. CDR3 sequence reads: CASSPDRGTDGGELFF. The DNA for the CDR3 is TGTGCCAGCAGCCCCGACAGGGGGACAGATGGAGGGGAGCTGTTTTTT.

CDR3 residues: CASSYYRDSLFDTGELFF. DNA for the CDR3: TGTGCCAGCAGCTATTACCGGGACTCCCTTTTTGACACCGGGGAGCTGTTTTTT. V is TRBV7-2 and J is TRBJ2-2; tentative D call: TRBD2 (6 bases). Trimming left V 4 bases short and J 3 bases short, with 21 bases between. Germline lookup yields CDR1 SGHTA and CDR2 FQGNSA. This CDR3 contains 18 residues.

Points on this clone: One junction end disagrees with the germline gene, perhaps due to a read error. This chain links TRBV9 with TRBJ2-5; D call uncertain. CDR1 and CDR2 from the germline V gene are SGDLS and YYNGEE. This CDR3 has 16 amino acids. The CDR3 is CASSVGLSHHQETQYF. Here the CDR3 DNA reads TGTGCCAGCAGCGTAGGGCTGTCCCATCACCAGGAGACCCAGTACTTC. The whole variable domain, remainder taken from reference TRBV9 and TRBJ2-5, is DSGVTQTPKHLITATGQRVTLRCSPRSGDLSVYWYQQSLDQGLQFLIQYYNGEERAKGNILERFSAQQFPDLHSELNLSSLELGDSALYFCASSVGLSHHQETQYFGPGTRLLVL.

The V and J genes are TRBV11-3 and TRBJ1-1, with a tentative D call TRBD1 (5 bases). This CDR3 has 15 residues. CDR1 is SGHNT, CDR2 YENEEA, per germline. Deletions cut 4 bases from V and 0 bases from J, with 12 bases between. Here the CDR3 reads CASSSSAGLNTEAFF. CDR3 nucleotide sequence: TGTGCCAGCAGCTCATCGGCAGGGCTGAACACTGAAGCTTTCTTT.

The CDR3 DNA is TGTGCCAGCACTAGACTAGCGGGAGTTTCGGATACGCAGTATTTT. Translating gives CASTRLAGVSDTQYF. V usage is TRBV2 and J usage is TRBJ2-3; 12 nucleotides match TRBD2. Trimming removed 7 bases from V and 6 bases from J; junction bases left unmatched: 8. The CDR3 is made up of 15 amino acids. Germline CDR1 reads SNHLY; CDR2 reads FYNNEI.

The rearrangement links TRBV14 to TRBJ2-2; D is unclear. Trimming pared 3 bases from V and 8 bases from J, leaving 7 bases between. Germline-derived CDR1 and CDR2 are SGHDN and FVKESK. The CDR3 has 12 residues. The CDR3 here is CASSQFQGELFF. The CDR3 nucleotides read TGTGCCAGCAGCCAGTTTCAGGGGGAGCTGTTTTTT. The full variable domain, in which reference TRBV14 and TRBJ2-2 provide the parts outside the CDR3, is EAGVTQFPSHSVIEKGQTVTLRCDPISGHDNLYWYRRVMGKEIKFLLHFVKESKQDESGMPNNRFLAERTGGTYSTLKVQPAELEDSGVYFCASSQFQGELFFGEGSRLTVL.

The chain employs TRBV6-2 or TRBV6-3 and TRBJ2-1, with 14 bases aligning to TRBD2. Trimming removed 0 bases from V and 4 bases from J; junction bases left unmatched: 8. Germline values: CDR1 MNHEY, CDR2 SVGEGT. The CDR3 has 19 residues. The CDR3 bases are TGTGCCAGCAGTTACTCTCAGGGGACTAGCGGGAGTAATTACAATGAGCAGTTCTTC. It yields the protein CASSYSQGTSGSNYNEQFF.

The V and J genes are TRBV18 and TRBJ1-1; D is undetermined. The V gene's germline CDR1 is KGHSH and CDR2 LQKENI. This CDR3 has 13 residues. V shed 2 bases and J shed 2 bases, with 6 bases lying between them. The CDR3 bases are TGTGCCAGCTCACCAAACAGTAACACTGAAGCTTTCTTT. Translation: CASSPNSNTEAFF.

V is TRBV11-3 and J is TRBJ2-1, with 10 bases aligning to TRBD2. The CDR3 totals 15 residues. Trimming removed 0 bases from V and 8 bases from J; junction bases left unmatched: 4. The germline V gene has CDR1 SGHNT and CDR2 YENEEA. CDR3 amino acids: CASSLEAGGSHEQFF. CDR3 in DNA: TGTGCCAGCAGCTTAGAAGCGGGAGGGTCCCATGAGCAGTTCTTC.

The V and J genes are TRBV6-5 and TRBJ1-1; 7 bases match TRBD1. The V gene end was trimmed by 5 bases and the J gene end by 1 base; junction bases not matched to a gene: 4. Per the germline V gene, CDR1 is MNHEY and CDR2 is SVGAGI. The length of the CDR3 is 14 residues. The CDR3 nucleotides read TGTGCCAGCAGTACAGGGGATGGGAACACTGAAGCTTTCTTT. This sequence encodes CASSTGDGNTEAFF.

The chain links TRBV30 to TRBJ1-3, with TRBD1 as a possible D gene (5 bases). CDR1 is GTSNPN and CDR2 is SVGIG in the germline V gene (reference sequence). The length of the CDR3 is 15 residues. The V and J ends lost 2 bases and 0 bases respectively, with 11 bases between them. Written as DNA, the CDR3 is TGTGCCTGGAGTAAAGTAAGGGGCTCTGGAAACACCATATATTTT. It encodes CAWSKVRGSGNTIYF.